This is a list of T cell receptor beta chains from one sample in a study of T cells in localized non-small cell lung cancer. Data came from immunoSEQ multiplex PCR; TCRdb stores just in-frame clones and leaves some out. The data hold tens of thousands of clones, with roughly 80% observed a single time. Sequenced here: PBMCs, sampled before any cancer treatment. These receptors all stem from a man aged 40 to 69 with stage II lung adenocarcinoma. Each CDR3 is given with its conserved first and last residue. Each record gives: V gene, J gene, clone size, D gene, CDR3 DNA, CDR3 protein. D genes are given only for firm matches. Only part of the rows carry a size: once, few, many, or a class if the clone is expanded.

TRBV12-5,TRBJ1-1,-,TRBD1,TGTGCTAGTGGGCGCCCGACAGGGTTGAACACTGAAGCTTTCTTT,CASGRPTGLNTEAFF
TRBV6-5,TRBJ2-2,-,-,TGTGCCAGCAGAATGAGGCAGGGTCGTGGCGGGGAGCTGTTTTTT,CASRMRQGRGGELFF
TRBV19,TRBJ1-4,-,TRBD1,TGTGCCAGTAGTACCCGACAGGGGAACGAAAAACTGTTTTTT,CASSTRQGNEKLFF
TRBV27,TRBJ1-1,-,-,TGTGCCAGCAAGGCCTGGGGGCTGGCTGAAGCTTTCTTT,CASKAWGLAEAFF
TRBV20-1,TRBJ2-1,-,-,TGCAGTGCTAGACAGTACAATGAGCAGTTCTTC,CSARQYNEQFF
TRBV5-8,TRBJ2-1,-,TRBD2,TGTGCCAGCAGCTTTTCATTAAGCGGGAGAATGTTGGAGCAGTTCTTC,CASSFSLSGRMLEQFF
TRBV2,TRBJ1-1,-,-,TGTGCCAGCAGTGAGGGAGTCTCTGAAGCTTTCTTT,CASSEGVSEAFF
TRBV29-1,TRBJ1-3,-,-,TGCAGCGTCGAAGTGGGCTCTGGAAACACCATATATTTT,CSVEVGSGNTIYF
TRBV18,TRBJ1-2,-,-,TGTGCCAGCTCACCACGGGACTCTTGGGACTATGGCTACACCTTC,CASSPRDSWDYGYTF
TRBV16,TRBJ1-5,few,-,TGTGCCAGCAGCTTAGACCGCGCGGCGCCCCAGCATTTT,CASSLDRAAPQHF
TRBV7-2,TRBJ2-1,-,TRBD1,TGTGCCAGCAGCTGGGACAGGGCATACAATGAGCAGTTCTTC,CASSWDRAYNEQFF
TRBV19,TRBJ2-1,-,TRBD2,TGTGCCAGTGAGGGACTAGCTGGAGTGAATGAGCAGTTCTTC,CASEGLAGVNEQFF
TRBV5-5,TRBJ1-4,-,TRBD1,TGTGCCAGCAGCTTGGTTGGACAGGGGGCGAAAGATGAAAAACTGTTTTTT,CASSLVGQGAKDEKLFF
TRBV6-5,TRBJ1-1,-,-,TGTGCCAGCAGTCCATTGGCGGGGATGGGTGAAGCTTTCTTT,CASSPLAGMGEAFF
TRBV6-6,TRBJ1-2,-,TRBD1,TGTGCCAGCAGAAATGCCGGGACAGATCTTTATGGCTACACCTTC,CASRNAGTDLYGYTF
TRBV6-5,TRBJ1-2,few,-,TGTGCCAGCATTCGGGACTCCGAGGACTATGGCTACACCTTC,CASIRDSEDYGYTF
TRBV18,TRBJ2-7,-,TRBD1,TGTGCCAGCTCATATGGACAGGGGGCCTACGAGCAGTACTTC,CASSYGQGAYEQYF
TRBV6-5,TRBJ2-1,-,-,TGTGCCAGCAGGCGGACTCCGACTCTCTACAATGAGCAGTTCTTC,CASRRTPTLYNEQFF
TRBV29-1,TRBJ2-1,-,-,TGCAGCGTTGACAGACCGGGAGAATCTGAGCAGTTCTTC,CSVDRPGESEQFF
TRBV19,TRBJ1-4,-,-,TGTGCCAGTAGTGGGCAGGGAGGAGAAAAACTGTTTTTT,CASSGQGGEKLFF
TRBV7-2,TRBJ2-7,-,-,TGTGCCAGCAGCTTAGACTTCCCCGGCTACGAGCAGTACTTC,CASSLDFPGYEQYF
TRBV2,TRBJ2-6,-,-,TGTGCCAGCAAGACTATGAACAGGGTCACGGAGAAAGGTTCTGGGGCCAACGTCCTGACTTTC,CASKTMNRVTEKGSGANVLTF
TRBV5-1,TRBJ2-7,-,TRBD2,TGCGCCAGCAGCTCTCGGACTAGCGGGAGTCCCGCCGAGCAGTACTTC,CASSSRTSGSPAEQYF
TRBV4-1,TRBJ2-1,-,-,TGCGCCAGCAGCCACTACAATGAGCAGTTCTTC,CASSHYNEQFF
TRBV7-2,TRBJ2-2,-,-,TGTGCCAGCAGCCTCCTCACCGGGGAGCTGTTTTTT,CASSLLTGELFF
TRBV5-1,TRBJ1-6,-,-,TGCGCCAGCCACATGGAGTCCTATAATTCACCCCTCCACTTT,CASHMESYNSPLHF
TRBV19,TRBJ1-1,-,TRBD1,TGTGCCAGTAGGGACAGGAGCATGAACACTGAAGCTTTCTTT,CASRDRSMNTEAFF
TRBV5-6,TRBJ1-1,once,-,TGTGCCAGCAGCGAAGCCGGGACACTGAACACTGAAGCTTTCTTT,CASSEAGTLNTEAFF
TRBV7-2,TRBJ2-7,once,TRBD1,TGTGCCAGCAGCTTCCGGACAGGATCCTACGAGCAGTACTTC,CASSFRTGSYEQYF
TRBV7-9,TRBJ2-5,-,-,TGTGCCAGCAGCTTAGTCGAGCGAAGGGTCCTTGACCAAGAGACCCAGTACTTC,CASSLVERRVLDQETQYF
TRBV6-4,TRBJ2-1,-,-,TGTGCCAGCAGTGACTGGTCGCGGGCTGGTGAGCAGTTCTTC,CASSDWSRAGEQFF
TRBV6-4,TRBJ2-3,-,TRBD2,TGTGCCAGCAGTGCTAGCGGAACCACAGATACGCAGTATTTT,CASSASGTTDTQYF
TRBV6-6,TRBJ1-1,-,TRBD1,TGTGCCAGCTTGACAACAGGGGGGAACACTGAAGCTTTCTTT,CASLTTGGNTEAFF
TRBV11-2,TRBJ2-7,-,-,TGTGCCAGCAGCACCGGACGGGCAGCGGAGGATTACGAGCAGTACTTC,CASSTGRAAEDYEQYF
TRBV5-4,TRBJ1-2,once,-,TGTGCCAGCAGCTTGGGAGGTAGCTATGGCTACACCTTC,CASSLGGSYGYTF
TRBV9,TRBJ1-4,few,-,TGTGCCAGCAGCGTGTTAGGCGGGGCGACCGGTGAAAAACTGTTTTTT,CASSVLGGATGEKLFF
TRBV30,TRBJ2-3,-,-,TGTGCCTGGAGTCTGGGGCTTCTCGGAGATACGCAGTATTTT,CAWSLGLLGDTQYF
TRBV2,TRBJ1-2,-,-,TGTGCCAGCAGTGACCAGGGTCACTATGGCTACACCTTC,CASSDQGHYGYTF
TRBV7-9,TRBJ2-3,once,TRBD2,TGTGCCAGCATGAGCGGGGAAGATACGCAGTATTTT,CASMSGEDTQYF
TRBV28,TRBJ1-5,-,-,TGTGCCAGCAGTTTTGGGCAGGAGTACAATCAGCCCCAGCATTTT,CASSFGQEYNQPQHF
TRBV28,TRBJ1-2,-,-,TGTGCCAGCAGTCCCCCCGAGGGCTATGGCTACACCTTC,CASSPPEGYGYTF
TRBV2,TRBJ2-5,-,-,TGTGCCAGCAGTGAAGTTGGCAGTCAAGAGACCCAGTACTTC,CASSEVGSQETQYF
TRBV4-1,TRBJ1-3,-,TRBD1,TGCGCCAGCAGCCAGTTGACAGGGATCTCTGGAAACACCATATATTTT,CASSQLTGISGNTIYF
TRBV11-2,TRBJ1-2,-,-,TGTGCCAGCAGCTTAGATAGGAAGTTGGGGTCCTACACCTTC,CASSLDRKLGSYTF
TRBV6-1,TRBJ2-3,-,-,TGTGCCAGCAGTGTAGTCCCTGGGGACACAGATACGCAGTATTTT,CASSVVPGDTDTQYF
TRBV15,TRBJ1-5,-,-,TGTGCCACCAGCAGAGCCTTCCTGGGAGGGGAGCCCCAGCATTTT,CATSRAFLGGEPQHF
TRBV5-8,TRBJ1-2,once,-,TGTGCCAGTACACGTAACTATGGCTACACCTTC,CASTRNYGYTF